This entry lists 18 T cell receptor beta chains sequenced from one sample in a study of blood T cells in healthy people across ages (dated by TCRdb to between 2014 and 2016). Receptors were amplified or captured by 5' RACE. The instrument given in TCRdb is Illumina HiSeq 2500. A second roughly 6 to 12 cycle PCR used a sample-barcoded 5' primer and a J-beta primer mix. Through fastp at Q25 and MiXCR, TCRdb rebuilt clones from the public reads, retaining in-frame beta chains. For every CDR3 protein sequence, its rows merge into one entry that carries the most common genes and DNA. The sample table holds 1 million or so distinct CDR3 sequences, of which 35% to 55% were seen once. 15% to 20% of the sample rests with the top ten. Sequencing used blood. The receptors were sampled from a woman aged 55-69 years in good health.

The chain links TRBV12-3 or TRBV12-4 to TRBJ2-5; 7 bases are a match to TRBD2. The CDR3 is 14 residues long. V shed 6 bases and J 5 bases; nucleotides not matched to a gene: 9. CDR3 sequence: CASRPGPAGETQYF. CDR3 nucleotides: TGTGCCAGCAGGCCCGGACCAGCGGGGGAGACCCAGTACTTC.

This clonotype was counted only a few times. This chain joins TRBV12-3 or TRBV12-4 and TRBJ2-5, with D possibly TRBD2 on 5 matching bases. CDR3 length: 11 amino acids. With 8 bases removed from V and 5 bases from J, the gap between germline ends came to 9 bases. The CDR3 DNA reads TGTGCCAGCCGGACTGCGGAGACCCAGTACTTC. This encodes CASRTAETQYF.

A few counts support this clonotype. The chain is built from TRBV20-1 and TRBJ2-4, with TRBD1 identical over 7 bases. TRBJ2-7 explains the end of the DNA better; the J call may be wrong. The CDR3 has 14 amino acids. Germline V gene sequence: CDR1 DFQATT, CDR2 SNEGSKA (reference sequence). CDR3 DNA sequence: TGCAGTGCTAGAGGAGTAGGGGGCCCATACGAGCAGTACTTC. Translating it yields CSARGVGGPYEQYF.

The table lists this clonotype with many counts. This rearrangement joins TRBV7-3 to TRBJ2-5; possibly TRBD1 for D (5 bases). The length of the CDR3 is 13 residues. V was pared by 2 bases and J by 5 bases, with 9 bases between. Germline V CDR1 and CDR2: SGHTA, FQGTGA. The CDR3 sequence is CASSLGATETQYF. As DNA, the CDR3 is TGTGCCAGCAGCTTAGGGGCTACGGAGACCCAGTACTTC. The full variable domain, completed using reference TRBV7-3 and TRBJ2-5, is GAGVSQTPSNKVTEKGKYVELRCDPISGHTALYWYRQSLGQGPEFLIYFQGTGAADDSGLPNDRFFAVRPEGSVSTLKIQRTERGDSAVYLCASSLGATETQYFGPGTRLLVL.

The gene calls are TRBV12-3 or TRBV12-4 and TRBJ1-2; D is undetermined. The CDR3 contains 16 residues. Deletions cut 6 bases from V and 5 bases from J, with 22 bases between. CDR3 nucleotides: TGTGCCAGCAGCCCCCCGGCAGGAGGGAGTGTTTATGGCTACACCTTC. Translation: CASSPPAGGSVYGYTF.

The chain carries TRBV4-2 and TRBJ2-5, with a tentative D call TRBD2 (5 bases). This CDR3 contains 14 residues. Germline CDR1 is LGHNA and CDR2 is YNFKEQ. V lost 1 base and J 11 bases, leaving 17 bases between the germline ends. The CDR3 loop is CASSQGGSYNEQYF. CDR3 DNA sequence: TGTGCCAGCAGCCAAGGAGGGAGTTACAATGAGCAGTACTTC.

This clonotype was detected only a few times. V is TRBV20-1 and J is TRBJ2-5; 8 bases match TRBD2. Losses at the gene ends were 0 bases for V and 3 bases for J; bases not matched to a gene: 6. Germline V CDR1 and CDR2: DFQATT, SNEGSKA (reference sequence). The CDR3 covers 15 residues. The CDR3 nucleotides are TGCAGTGCTAGAGATCTTCTAGCGGGTGAAGAGACCCAGTACTTC. Its translation is CSARDLLAGEETQYF.

Here the CDR3 DNA reads TGTGCCATAGTCAGGCGAGCGGGAGTGATAGAGACCCAGTACTTC. Amino acids: CAIVRRAGVIETQYF. The chain carries TRBV6-5 and TRBJ2-5; 8 nucleotides line up with TRBD2. This CDR3 has 15 amino acids. Per the germline V gene, CDR1 is MNHEY and CDR2 is SVGAGI. V trimming: 10 bases; J trimming: 4 bases; junction bases outside the gene matches: 14.

The gene calls are TRBV29-1 and TRBJ2-1, with TRBD2 matching over 7 bases. CDR3 length equals 11 residues. V gave up 8 bases and J gave up 8 bases; unmatched junction bases: 6. Germline loops: CDR1 SQVTM, CDR2 ANQGSEA. The CDR3 bases are TGCAGCCCAAAACGGGGGGATGAGCAGTTCTTC. It is translated as CSPKRGDEQFF.

This sequence joins TRBV24-1 and TRBJ2-1; no firm D call. Germline V gives CDR1 KGHDR, CDR2 SFDVKD. V was trimmed by 5 bases and J by 2 bases, leaving 12 bases between them. The CDR3 has 15 amino acids. The CDR3 is CATSASGRTYNEQFF. The CDR3, as DNA: TGTGCCACCAGTGCCTCAGGCCGAACCTACAATGAGCAGTTCTTC.

The chain links TRBV20-1 to TRBJ2-5, with TRBD1 matching over 8 bases. The CDR3 has 17 residues. CDR1 and CDR2 (germline): DFQATT, SNEGSKA (reference sequence). Germline trimming cut 0 bases from V and 1 base from J; bases unmatched to any gene: 10. This chain's CDR3 is CSARDDGQGRFQETQYF. The CDR3 nucleotides read TGCAGTGCTAGAGATGATGGACAGGGTCGGTTCCAAGAGACCCAGTACTTC.

A word on this clonotype: A read error may be the cause here, since a much bigger clone is one base away. This chain uses TRBV9 with TRBJ2-3; tentatively, D is TRBD2 (7 bases). Trimming cost V 4 bases and J 2 bases, with 11 bases left between them. This CDR3 region has 14 residues. CDR1 SGDLS and CDR2 YYNGEE come from the germline V gene. CDR3 residues: CASSPRGATDTQYF. As DNA, the CDR3 is TGTGCCAGCAGCCCCCGGGGGGCCACAGATACGCAGTATTTT. Based on the CDR3 plus reference TRBV9 and TRBJ2-3, the full variable domain is DSGVTQTPKHLITATGQRVTLRCSPRSGDLSVYWYQQSLDQGLQFLIQYYNGEERAKGNILERFSAQQFPDLHSELNLSSLELGDSALYFCASSPRGATDTQYFGPGTRLTVL.

The V gene is TRBV7-9, the J gene TRBJ2-3, with D hard to call. V gave up 2 bases and J gave up 2 bases, with 11 bases separating them. Germline V CDR1 and CDR2: SEHNR, FQNEAQ (reference sequence). The CDR3 runs to 15 residues. The CDR3 DNA reads TGTGCCAGCAGCTTAAAAAACCTACACACAGATACGCAGTATTTT. It codes for CASSLKNLHTDTQYF.

CDR3 DNA: TGTGCCAGCAGCACCAACCCAGAAGAATATTTTAGTAACTATGGCTACACCTTC. It codes for CASSTNPEEYFSNYGYTF. The chain recombines TRBV21-1 with TRBJ1-2. TRBV21-1 counts as a pseudogene. This CDR3 region has 18 residues.

This chain joins TRBV13 and TRBJ2-1; possible D gene TRBD2, 5 bases. There are 14 residues in the CDR3. V gave up 5 bases and J gave up 9 bases, with 17 bases separating them. Germline CDR1 is PRHDT and CDR2 is FYEKMQ (reference sequence). The CDR3 reads CASSPRRQTGEQFF. The CDR3, as DNA: TGTGCCAGCAGCCCCAGGAGGCAAACCGGTGAGCAGTTCTTC.

This clonotype was seen only a few times. V and J are TRBV4-1 and TRBJ2-1, with TRBD2 matching over 11 bases. The CDR3 loop spans 15 amino acids. The V segment lost 5 bases and the J segment 2 bases; nucleotides outside the gene matches: 2. Germline loops: CDR1 MGHRA, CDR2 YSYEKL. This CDR3 is CASSTLAGAYNEQFF. DNA of the CDR3: TGCGCCAGCAGCACACTAGCGGGGGCCTACAATGAGCAGTTCTTC.

This clonotype was picked up a small number of times. This sequence joins TRBV24-1 and TRBJ2-5; 10 nucleotides agree with TRBD1. V lost 1 base to trimming and J lost 2 bases; unmatched junction nucleotides: 12. Germline CDR1 reads KGHDR; CDR2 reads SFDVKD. The CDR3 is 19 residues long. In nucleotides, the CDR3 is TGTGCCACCAGTGATTTTTGGGGACAGGGGAGCTCAGCGCAAGAGACCCAGTACTTC. Translated: CATSDFWGQGSSAQETQYF.

The chain links TRBV6-2 or TRBV6-3 to TRBJ2-2; the match to TRBD2 covers 8 bases. CDR3 length equals 15 residues. After removal of 2 bases from V and 5 bases from J, the junction contained 4 bases not matched to a gene. Germline values: CDR1 MNHEY, CDR2 SVGEGT. This chain's CDR3 is CASSYEGLVTGELFF. Written as DNA, the CDR3 is TGTGCCAGCAGTTACGAGGGACTAGTTACCGGGGAGCTGTTTTTT.